These 6 T cell receptor beta chains originate from one sample sequenced in a study of cytotoxic CD8 clonotypes in ibrutinib-treated CLL. TCRdb keeps only in-frame clones here, not all; method: immunoSEQ multiplex PCR. Of 30,000 or so clones detected, 76% appear once; the ten largest clones hold 40% to 60%. The material was PBMCs, obtained after 36 months of ibrutinib treatment. Receptors originate from a human donor with chronic lymphocytic leukemia.

The chain uses TRBV9 and TRBJ2-1, with D tentatively TRBD2 (6 bases). The CDR3 has 17 amino acids. The V and J ends lost 0 bases and 7 bases respectively, with 20 bases between them. Germline lookup yields CDR1 SGDLS and CDR2 YYNGEE. DNA of the CDR3: TGTGCCAGCAGCGTAGAGTCAGGGACTCGCTTGTTGAATGAGCAGTTCTTC. This gives the protein CASSVESGTRLLNEQFF.

V usage is TRBV10-3 and J usage is TRBJ2-7, with a possible D match to TRBD2 (5 bases). This CDR3 has 13 amino acids. Deletions cut 4 bases from V and 0 bases from J, with 7 bases between. Germline CDR1 ENHRY, CDR2 SYGVKD. CDR3 region: CAISVAGSYEQYF. As DNA, the CDR3 is TGTGCCATCAGTGTCGCGGGCTCCTACGAGCAGTACTTC.

The rearrangement joins TRBV19 to TRBJ1-4; D uncertain. V was cut by 1 base and J by 6 bases, with 12 bases left in between. The CDR3 is 15 amino acids. Germline V lookup: CDR1 LNHDA, CDR2 SQIVND (reference sequence). This CDR3 is CASSIVSDPDEKLFF. The CDR3 coding sequence is TGTGCCAGTAGTATAGTTTCGGACCCTGATGAAAAACTGTTTTTT.

V is TRBV7-6 and J is TRBJ2-1, with 10 bases fitting TRBD2. Germline V lookup: CDR1 SGHVS, CDR2 FNYEAQ. V shed 1 base, J shed 6 bases, and the junction held 3 bases outside the gene matches. The CDR3 is 15 residues long. The CDR3 DNA reads as TGTGCCAGCAGCTTAGTGGCTAGCGGGGGCAATGAGCAGTTCTTC. This encodes CASSLVASGGNEQFF.

V usage is TRBV27 and J usage is TRBJ1-3; the D is unclear. CDR1 is MNHEY, CDR2 SMNVEV, per germline (reference sequence). CDR3 length: 14 amino acids. V was trimmed by 3 bases and J by 0 bases, leaving 6 bases between them. In nucleotides, the CDR3 is TGTGCCAGCAGTTTCACGGGCTCTGGAAACACCATATATTTT. This codes for CASSFTGSGNTIYF.

This chain uses TRBV6-6 with TRBJ2-7; D perhaps matches TRBD1 (5 bases). Germline V gene sequence: CDR1 MNHNY, CDR2 SVGAGI (reference sequence). The CDR3 contains 16 residues. V gave up 6 bases and J gave up 3 bases, with 21 bases separating them. The CDR3 DNA follows: TGTGCCAGCAGAAAATCAGGGCAGATCGGCGTCTACGAGCAGTACTTC. This encodes CASRKSGQIGVYEQYF.